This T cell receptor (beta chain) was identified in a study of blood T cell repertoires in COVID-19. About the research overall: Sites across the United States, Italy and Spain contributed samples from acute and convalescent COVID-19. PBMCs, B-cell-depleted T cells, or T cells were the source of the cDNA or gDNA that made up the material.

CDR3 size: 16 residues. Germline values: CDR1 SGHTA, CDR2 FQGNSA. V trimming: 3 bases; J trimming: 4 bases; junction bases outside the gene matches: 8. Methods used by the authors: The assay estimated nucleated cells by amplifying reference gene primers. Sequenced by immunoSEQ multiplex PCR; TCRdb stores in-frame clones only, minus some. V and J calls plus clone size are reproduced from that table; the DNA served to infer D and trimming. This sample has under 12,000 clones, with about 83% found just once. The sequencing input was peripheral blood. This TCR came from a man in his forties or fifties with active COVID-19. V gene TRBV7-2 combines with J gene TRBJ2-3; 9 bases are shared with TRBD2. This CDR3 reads CASSFIAGDGADTQYF. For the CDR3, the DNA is TGTGCCAGCAGCTTTATAGCGGGAGATGGAGCAGATACGCAGTATTTT.